Listed below are T cell receptor beta chains from one sample, sequenced in a study of blood T cell repertoires in COVID-19. Clones were sequenced by immunoSEQ multiplex PCR, and TCRdb holds only the in-frame ones, with some missing. Of hundreds of thousands of clones in the sample, over 75% were seen once. Sequencing was carried out using PBMCs or T cells enriched from blood (not recorded which). These receptors came from a woman in her thirties or forties with acute COVID-19. The CDR3 runs from the conserved cysteine through the conserved F or W. The D gene is left open where the match is weak. The size of a clone is reported for some rows only, either as once, few or many, or as a class for expanded clones.

cdr3_length,clone_size,v_call,d_call,j_call,cdr3_nt,cdr3_aa
15,.,TRBV4-1,.,TRBJ1-6,TGCGCCAGCAGCCAAGCCGGGACGGGGGGGTCACCCCTCCACTTT,CASSQAGTGGSPLHF
13,.,TRBV9,TRBD1,TRBJ2-1,TGTGCCAGCAGCGCCAACAGGGGCGATGAGCAGTTCTTC,CASSANRGDEQFF
13,few,TRBV18,.,TRBJ2-1,TGTGCCAGCTTCCCAGGGTTTCACAATGAGCAGTTCTTC,CASFPGFHNEQFF
13,.,TRBV19,TRBD1,TRBJ2-7,TGTGCCAGTACTCGGGACAGGGTCATCGAGCAGTACTTC,CASTRDRVIEQYF
16,.,TRBV4-1,TRBD1,TRBJ1-1,TGCGCCAGCAGCCGAGACAGGGGCAACATGAACACTGAAGCTTTCTTT,CASSRDRGNMNTEAFF
13,.,TRBV5-4,TRBD1,TRBJ1-2,TGTGCCAGCAGCCGGGGACAGGCCTATGGCTACACCTTC,CASSRGQAYGYTF
15,.,TRBV7-2,TRBD2,TRBJ2-7,TGTGCCAGCAGCTTACTGCGGGGGGCCGACCACGAGCAGTACTTC,CASSLLRGADHEQYF
15,.,TRBV19,TRBD1,TRBJ1-1,TGTGCCAGTAGTCTTTCCGGGACAGGGAACACTGAAGCTTTCTTT,CASSLSGTGNTEAFF
14,.,TRBV5-6,.,TRBJ1-2,TGTGCCAGCAGCGGTACAGAAGCTAACTATGGCTACACCTTC,CASSGTEANYGYTF
15,.,TRBV7-2,.,TRBJ2-1,TGTGCCAGCAGCTTAGGTCTTTCCTCCTACAATGAGCAGTTCTTC,CASSLGLSSYNEQFF
15,.,TRBV9,TRBD2,TRBJ2-3,TGTGCCAGCAGCGCTAGCGGGGGGGCGGCAGATACGCAGTATTTT,CASSASGGAADTQYF
14,.,TRBV9,.,TRBJ1-2,TGTGCCAGCAGCGTGGGGGGATCTAACTATGGCTACACCTTC,CASSVGGSNYGYTF
14,.,TRBV2,.,TRBJ2-1,TGTGCCGGGAAGGACACATATCTCCTCAATGAGCAGTTCTTC,CAGKDTYLLNEQFF
16,.,TRBV24-1,TRBD1,TRBJ2-1,TGTGCCACCAGTGATTCCGGGACAGGGTACGACAATGAGCAGTTCTTC,CATSDSGTGYDNEQFF
13,.,TRBV27,TRBD1,TRBJ1-4,TGTGCCAGCAGAGAGACAGGGGACGAAAAACTGTTTTTT,CASRETGDEKLFF
14,.,TRBV30,.,TRBJ1-2,TGTGCCGGAATCAAAACAGGGTCTAACTATGGCTACACCTTC,CAGIKTGSNYGYTF
14,.,TRBV2,TRBD1,TRBJ1-1,TGTGCCAGCAGTGATCCGGACAGGGGAACTGAAGCTTTCTTT,CASSDPDRGTEAFF
15,.,TRBV5-4,.,TRBJ1-5,TGTGCCAGCAGCTCTGACGGGCTCAGGGATCAGCCCCAGCATTTT,CASSSDGLRDQPQHF
15,.,TRBV4-1,TRBD2,TRBJ2-7,TGCGCCAGCAGCCAAGTCACTAGCGGGGGTGACGAGCAGTACTTC,CASSQVTSGGDEQYF
13,.,TRBV25-1,.,TRBJ1-6,TGTGCCAGCCAACTCGCGAATGGTTCACCCCTCCACTTT,CASQLANGSPLHF
14,.,TRBV27,TRBD1,TRBJ1-2,TGTGCCAGCAGTTCCTCCGGGACAGGGCGGCACTACACCTTC,CASSSSGTGRHYTF
15,.,TRBV9,TRBD1,TRBJ1-4,TGTGCCAGGCCGACATGGGACAGGGGGGCCGAAAAACTGTTTTTT,CARPTWDRGAEKLFF
15,.,TRBV5-6,.,TRBJ1-1,TGTGCCAGCAGCTTGGGGGTGAGGTTGGTCACTGAAGCTTTCTTT,CASSLGVRLVTEAFF
14,.,TRBV5-1,.,TRBJ1-4,TGCGCCAGCAGCTTGGGTACAGTGTCTGAAAAACTGTTTTTT,CASSLGTVSEKLFF
17,.,TRBV7-2,.,TRBJ1-6,TGTGCCAGCAGCTTAGCCGGGGGGTTAATTCAGAATTCACCCCTCCACTTT,CASSLAGGLIQNSPLHF
17,.,TRBV15,.,TRBJ2-3,TGTGCCACCAGCAGAGATAAGCGCCAGCTTAGCACAGATACGCAGTATTTT,CATSRDKRQLSTDTQYF
14,.,TRBV27,.,TRBJ1-1,TGTGCCAGCAGTTTAATCTGGGGGCGTGGTGAAGCTTTCTTT,CASSLIWGRGEAFF
17,.,TRBV15,.,TRBJ2-1,TGTGCCACCAGCAGAGACACCCCCCCTAGTATCCTCAATGAGCAGTTCTTC,CATSRDTPPSILNEQFF
17,.,TRBV19,.,TRBJ2-2,TGTGCCAGTAGTGACCGGACTGAAATGGGAGACACCGGGGAGCTGTTTTTT,CASSDRTEMGDTGELFF
13,.,TRBV4-1,.,TRBJ1-1,TGCGCCAGCAGCACACAGGTGAACACTGAAGCTTTCTTT,CASSTQVNTEAFF
12,.,TRBV6-6,.,TRBJ1-5,TGTGCCAGCTCCCCCCCGGGTCAGCCCCAGCATTTT,CASSPPGQPQHF
13,.,TRBV6-6,.,TRBJ2-7,TGTGCCAGCAGTTACGCAGGGAACTACGAGCAGTACTTC,CASSYAGNYEQYF
17,many,TRBV3-1/TRBV3-2,TRBD2,TRBJ2-3,TGTGCCAGCAGCCAAGACGGGGCGGGGGGCCTCACAGATACGCAGTATTTT,CASSQDGAGGLTDTQYF
12,.,TRBV5-1,.,TRBJ1-1,TGCGCCAGCAGCTCTGGGGTCCAGGGCCCTTTCTTT,CASSSGVQGPFF
14,.,TRBV7-9,.,TRBJ2-5,TGTGCCAGCAGTTCCAGCGGGTCCCAAGAGACCCAGTACTTC,CASSSSGSQETQYF
18,.,TRBV5-6,.,TRBJ1-5,TGTGCCAGCAGCTTGGGGGGCAGGAGCCTAGGGAGCAATCAGCCCCAGCATTTT,CASSLGGRSLGSNQPQHF
13,.,TRBV25-1,.,TRBJ1-6,TGTGCCAGCACCGCAGGGTACGGTTCACCCCTCCACTTT,CASTAGYGSPLHF
15,.,TRBV7-9,.,TRBJ2-1,TGTGCCAGCAGCTTAACGCAGGGTTCCTACAATGAGCAGTTCTTC,CASSLTQGSYNEQFF
15,.,TRBV3-1/TRBV3-2,.,TRBJ1-1,TGTGCCAGCAGCCAACTCGACAGGTCGAACACTGAAGCTTTCTTT,CASSQLDRSNTEAFF
13,.,TRBV18,TRBD1,TRBJ2-7,TGTGCCAGCTCCCGGACAGGGGGGTACGAGCAGTACTTC,CASSRTGGYEQYF